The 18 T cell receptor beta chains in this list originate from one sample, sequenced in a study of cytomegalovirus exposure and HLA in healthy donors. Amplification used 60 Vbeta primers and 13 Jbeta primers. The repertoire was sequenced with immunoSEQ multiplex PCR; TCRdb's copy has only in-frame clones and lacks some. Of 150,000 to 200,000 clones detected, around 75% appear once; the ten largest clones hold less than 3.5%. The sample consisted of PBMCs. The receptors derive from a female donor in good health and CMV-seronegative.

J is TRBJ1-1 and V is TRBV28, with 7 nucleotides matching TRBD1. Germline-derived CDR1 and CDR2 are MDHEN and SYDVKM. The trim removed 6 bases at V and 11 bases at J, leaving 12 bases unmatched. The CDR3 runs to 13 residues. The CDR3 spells CASRPADRTKAFF. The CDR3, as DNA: TGTGCCAGCAGACCGGCGGACAGGACCAAGGCTTTCTTT.

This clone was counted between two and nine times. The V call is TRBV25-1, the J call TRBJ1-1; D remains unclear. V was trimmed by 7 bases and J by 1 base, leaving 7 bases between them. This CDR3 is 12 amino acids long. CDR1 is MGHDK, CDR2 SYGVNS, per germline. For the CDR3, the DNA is TGTGCCAGCAAGACGGGGAACACTGAAGCTTTCTTT. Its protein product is CASKTGNTEAFF. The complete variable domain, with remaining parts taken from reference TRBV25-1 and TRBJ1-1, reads EADIYQTPRYLVIGTGKKITLECSQTMGHDKMYWYQQDPGMELHLIHYSYGVNSTEKGDLSSESTVSRIRTEHFPLTLESARPSHTSQYLCASKTGNTEAFFGQGTRLTVV.

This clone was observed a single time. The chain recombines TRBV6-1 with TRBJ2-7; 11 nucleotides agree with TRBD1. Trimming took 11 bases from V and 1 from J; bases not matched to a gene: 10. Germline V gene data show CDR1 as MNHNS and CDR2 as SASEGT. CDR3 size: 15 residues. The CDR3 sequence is CACATGQGASYEQYF. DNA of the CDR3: TGTGCCTGTGCAACCGGACAGGGGGCTTCCTACGAGCAGTACTTC.

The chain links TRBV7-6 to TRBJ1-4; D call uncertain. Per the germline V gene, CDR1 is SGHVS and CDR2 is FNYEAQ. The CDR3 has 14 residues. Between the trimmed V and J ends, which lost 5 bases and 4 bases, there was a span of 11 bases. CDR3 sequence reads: CASSPLGDNEKLFF. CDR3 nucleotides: TGTGCCAGCAGCCCCTTGGGAGATAATGAAAAACTGTTTTTT.

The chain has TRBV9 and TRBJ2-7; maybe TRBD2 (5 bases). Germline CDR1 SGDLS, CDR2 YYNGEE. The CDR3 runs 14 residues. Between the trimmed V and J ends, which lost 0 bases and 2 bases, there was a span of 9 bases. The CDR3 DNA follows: TGTGCCAGCAGCGTAGCCGAGGGAACCTACGAGCAGTACTTC. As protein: CASSVAEGTYEQYF. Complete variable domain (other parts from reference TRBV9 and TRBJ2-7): DSGVTQTPKHLITATGQRVTLRCSPRSGDLSVYWYQQSLDQGLQFLIQYYNGEERAKGNILERFSAQQFPDLHSELNLSSLELGDSALYFCASSVAEGTYEQYFGPGTRLTVT.

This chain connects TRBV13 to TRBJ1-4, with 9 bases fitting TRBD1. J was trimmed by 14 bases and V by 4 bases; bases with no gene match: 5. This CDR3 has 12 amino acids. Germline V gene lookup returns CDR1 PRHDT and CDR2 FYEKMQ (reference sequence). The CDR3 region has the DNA TGTGCCAGCAGCTCGGACAGGGGCTCCCTGTTTTTT. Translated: CASSSDRGSLFF.

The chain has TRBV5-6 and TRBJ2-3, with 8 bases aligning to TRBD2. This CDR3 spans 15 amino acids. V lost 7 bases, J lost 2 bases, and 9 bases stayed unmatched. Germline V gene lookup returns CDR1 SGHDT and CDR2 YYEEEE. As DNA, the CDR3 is TGTGCCAGCGCCCGGGTGGGACTAGACACAGATACGCAGTATTTT. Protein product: CASARVGLDTDTQYF.

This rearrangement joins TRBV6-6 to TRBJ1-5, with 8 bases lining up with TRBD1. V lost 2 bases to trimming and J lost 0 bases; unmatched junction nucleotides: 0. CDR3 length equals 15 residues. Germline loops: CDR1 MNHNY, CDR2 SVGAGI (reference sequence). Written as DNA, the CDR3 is TGTGCCAGCAGTTACGACAGGGGTAGCAATCAGCCCCAGCATTTT. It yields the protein CASSYDRGSNQPQHF.

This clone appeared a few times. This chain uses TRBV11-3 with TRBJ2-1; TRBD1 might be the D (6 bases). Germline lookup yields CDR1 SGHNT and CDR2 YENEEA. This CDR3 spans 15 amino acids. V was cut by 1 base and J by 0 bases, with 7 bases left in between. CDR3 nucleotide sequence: TGTGCCAGCAGCTTAGGGACAGCCTCCTACAATGAGCAGTTCTTC. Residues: CASSLGTASYNEQFF. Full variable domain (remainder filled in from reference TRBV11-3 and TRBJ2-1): EAGVVQSPRYKIIEKKQPVAFWCNPISGHNTLYWYLQNLGQGPELLIRYENEEAVDDSQLPKDRFSAERLKGVDSTLKIQPAELGDSAVYLCASSLGTASYNEQFFGPGTRLTVL.

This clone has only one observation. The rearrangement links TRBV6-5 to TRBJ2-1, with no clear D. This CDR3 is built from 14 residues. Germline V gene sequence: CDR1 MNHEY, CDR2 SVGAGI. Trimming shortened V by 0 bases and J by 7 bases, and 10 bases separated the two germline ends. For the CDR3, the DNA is TGTGCCAGCAGTTACTCCCGGAAGGAGAATGAGCAGTTCTTC. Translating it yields CASSYSRKENEQFF.

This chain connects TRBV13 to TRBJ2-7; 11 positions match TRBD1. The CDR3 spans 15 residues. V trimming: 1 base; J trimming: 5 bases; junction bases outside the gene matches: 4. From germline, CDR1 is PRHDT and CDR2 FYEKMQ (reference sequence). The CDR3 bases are TGTGCCAGCAGCTTAGTAAGGACAGGGGGCCACGAGCAGTACTTC. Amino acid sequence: CASSLVRTGGHEQYF.

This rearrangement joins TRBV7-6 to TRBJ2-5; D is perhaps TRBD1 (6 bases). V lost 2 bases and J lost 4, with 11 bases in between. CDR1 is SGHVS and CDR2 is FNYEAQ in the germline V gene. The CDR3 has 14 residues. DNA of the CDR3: TGTGCCAGCAGCTTAAAGGTCAGGGGAGAGACCCAGTACTTC. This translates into CASSLKVRGETQYF. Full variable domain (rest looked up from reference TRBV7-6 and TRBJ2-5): GAGVSQSPRYKVTKRGQDVALRCDPISGHVSLYWYRQALGQGPEFLTYFNYEAQQDKSGLPNDRFSAERPEGSISTLTIQRTEQRDSAMYRCASSLKVRGETQYFGPGTRLLVL.

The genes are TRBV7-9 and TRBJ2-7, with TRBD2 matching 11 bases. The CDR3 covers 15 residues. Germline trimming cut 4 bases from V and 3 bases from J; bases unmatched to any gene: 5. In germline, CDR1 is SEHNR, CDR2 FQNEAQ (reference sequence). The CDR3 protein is CASSSTGTSGYEQYF. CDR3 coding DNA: TGTGCCAGCAGCTCTACAGGGACTAGCGGCTACGAGCAGTACTTC. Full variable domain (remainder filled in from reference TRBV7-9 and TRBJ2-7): DTGVSQNPRHKITKRGQNVTFRCDPISEHNRLYWYRQTLGQGPEFLTYFQNEAQLEKSRLLSDRFSAERPKGSFSTLEIQRTEQGDSAMYLCASSSTGTSGYEQYFGPGTRLTVT.

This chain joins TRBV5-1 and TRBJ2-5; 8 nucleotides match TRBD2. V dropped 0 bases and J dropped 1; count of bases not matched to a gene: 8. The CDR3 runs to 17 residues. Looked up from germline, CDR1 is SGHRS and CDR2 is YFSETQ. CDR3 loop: CASSLAGRGARQETQYF. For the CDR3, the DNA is TGCGCCAGCAGCTTGGCCGGGCGGGGGGCCCGCCAAGAGACCCAGTACTTC.

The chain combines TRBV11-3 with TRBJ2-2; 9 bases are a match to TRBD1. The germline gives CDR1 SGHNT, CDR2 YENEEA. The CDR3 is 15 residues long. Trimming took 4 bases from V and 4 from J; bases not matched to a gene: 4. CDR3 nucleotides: TGTGCCAGCAGCTCGACAGGGGGAGGCACCGGGGAGCTGTTTTTT. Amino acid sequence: CASSSTGGGTGELFF.

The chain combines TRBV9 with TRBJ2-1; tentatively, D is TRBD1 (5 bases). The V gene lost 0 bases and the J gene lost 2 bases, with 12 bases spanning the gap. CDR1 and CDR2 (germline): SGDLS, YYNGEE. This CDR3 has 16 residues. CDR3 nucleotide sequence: TGTGCCAGCAGCGTAGCTACAAGGGGCCCCTACAATGAGCAGTTCTTC. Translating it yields CASSVATRGPYNEQFF.

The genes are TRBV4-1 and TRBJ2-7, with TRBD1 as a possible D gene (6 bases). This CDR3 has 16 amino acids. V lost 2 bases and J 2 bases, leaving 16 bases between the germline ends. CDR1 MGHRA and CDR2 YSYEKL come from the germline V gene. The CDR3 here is CASSQHQTGTPYEQYF. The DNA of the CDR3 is TGCGCCAGCAGCCAACATCAGACAGGAACTCCCTACGAGCAGTACTTC.

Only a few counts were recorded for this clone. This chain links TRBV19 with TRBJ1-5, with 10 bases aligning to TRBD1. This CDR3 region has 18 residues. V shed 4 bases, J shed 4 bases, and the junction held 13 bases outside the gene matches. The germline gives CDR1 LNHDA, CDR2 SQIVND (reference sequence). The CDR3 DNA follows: TGTGCCAGTAGTAGACCGAGCGGGACAGGGGTAGTTAATCAGCCCCAGCATTTT. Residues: CASSRPSGTGVVNQPQHF.